The 5 T cell receptor beta chains below were found in one sample sequenced in a study of a mutant IDH1 vaccine in newly diagnosed glioma. These receptors' targets are unknown. Libraries were prepared by immunoSEQ multiplex PCR; TCRdb keeps only in-frame clonotypes and omits some of them. The table shows about 67,000 clones, with over 70% occurring only once. Stated time point: week 23, last vaccination. Every vaccination contained 300 ug of the mutant IDH1 20-mer peptide and was paired with topical imiquimod. Specimen: PBMCs, collected from a glioma patient whose treatment included an IDH1 peptide vaccine. These receptors all stem from a man between 18 and 29 years old with glioma.

The V and J genes are TRBV28 and TRBJ1-1; 12 positions agree with TRBD1. Germline V lookup: CDR1 MDHEN, CDR2 SYDVKM. The CDR3 is 17 amino acids. The ends lost 10 bases at V and 3 bases at J; junction bases unmatched: 15. The CDR3 spells CAITSRRGQGADTEAFF. The CDR3, as DNA: TGTGCCATTACTTCACGGCGGGGACAGGGGGCCGACACTGAAGCTTTCTTT.

The chain links TRBV18 to TRBJ1-2; maybe TRBD1 (5 bases). V lost 3 bases, J lost 7 bases, and 9 bases lay in between. Germline V gives CDR1 KGHSH, CDR2 LQKENI. The CDR3 contains 12 residues. The chain's CDR3 is CASSPPGPGYTF. The CDR3 region has the DNA TGTGCCAGCTCACCCCCGGGGCCTGGCTACACCTTC.

This chain's CDR3 is CASSVDEGYEQYF. The CDR3 DNA follows: TGTGCCAGCAGCGTAGACGAGGGCTACGAGCAGTACTTC. The chain has TRBV9 and TRBJ2-7, with D perhaps matching TRBD2 (5 bases). Germline V gene data show CDR1 as SGDLS and CDR2 as YYNGEE. This CDR3 is 13 amino acids long. Deletions cut 0 bases from V and 3 bases from J, with 7 bases between. The full variable domain, in which reference TRBV9 and TRBJ2-7 provide the parts outside the CDR3, is DSGVTQTPKHLITATGQRVTLRCSPRSGDLSVYWYQQSLDQGLQFLIQYYNGEERAKGNILERFSAQQFPDLHSELNLSSLELGDSALYFCASSVDEGYEQYFGPGTRLTVT.

This clone came up once. The chain combines TRBV7-6 with TRBJ2-3, with D tentatively TRBD1 or TRBD2 (5 bases each). Germline CDR1 reads SGHVS; CDR2 reads FNYEAQ. V lost 4 bases and J lost 4, with 12 bases in between. CDR3 length: 14 residues. As DNA, the CDR3 is TGTGCCAGCAGCTCGGGACGGTACGCAGATACGCAGTATTTT. Protein product: CASSSGRYADTQYF.

This clone was detected once. The chain joins TRBV15 to TRBJ2-7; 10 bases match TRBD2. Germline V gives CDR1 LNHNV, CDR2 YYDKDF (reference sequence). The junction had 5 bases not matched to a gene; V was cut back by 9 bases and J by 0 bases. CDR3 length: 14 amino acids. This CDR3 is CATNSGRSSYEQYF. The CDR3 bases are TGTGCCACAAATAGCGGGAGGAGCTCCTACGAGCAGTACTTC.